This TCR beta chain was captured in a study of human T cells and chemical hapten exposure. Looking at the study overall: Researchers reported sensitizing an approximately 2 cm by approximately 2 cm upper inner arm skin site with 2% DPC.

Time point described: patch test 1, 2 weeks after DPC sensitization. Treatment indicated: therapeutic diphenylcyclopropenone sensitization with weekly scalp DPC. TCRdb fed the RACE reads into MiXCR, producing one record per CDR3 protein. The table records under 200,000 distinct CDR3 sequences, roughly 15% of them present only once. Per germline, CDR1 MDHEN and CDR2 SYDVKM. V lost 2 bases, J lost 1 base, and 9 bases stayed unmatched. The CDR3 has 17 amino acids. The chain links TRBV28 to TRBJ2-7, with 9 bases that match TRBD1. Sequencing was performed on whole blood, taken in connection with sensitization to the hapten diphenylcyclopropenone (DPC). This receptor was obtained from a woman aged 25 to 39 with alopecia areata. Some clones in this sample may be carry-over from other donors' samples. The CDR3 bases are TGTGCCAGCAGTTTACGGGACAGGGTAGTGATGTCCTACGAGCAGTACTTC. Translating gives CASSLRDRVVMSYEQYF.